The 8 T cell receptor beta chains given below trace back to one sample, sequenced in a study of T cells in Graves' hyperthyroidism and ophthalmopathy. The CDR3 regions of TCR beta were amplified from RNA transcripts. Carried out on the TCR CDR3, a first-round RT-PCR used the HTBI primer set. MiXCR, applied by TCRdb to the multiplex PCR reads, yields one record per CDR3 protein. The table shows about half a million distinct CDR3 sequences, with around 20% occurring only once. Material for sequencing was blood. These receptors all stem from a man aged 18 to 30 with Graves' hyperthyroidism.

This clonotype came up many times. The chain links TRBV28 to TRBJ2-5; no firm D call. The germline V gene encodes CDR1 MDHEN and CDR2 SYDVKM. This CDR3 contains 16 residues. V was pared by 7 bases and J by 2 bases, with 20 bases between. The CDR3 loop reads CASIPRTPKYQETQYF. The DNA for the CDR3 is TGTGCCAGCATCCCGCGCACCCCCAAGTATCAAGAGACCCAGTACTTC. Complete variable domain (other parts from reference TRBV28 and TRBJ2-5): DVKVTQSSRYLVKRTGEKVFLECVQDMDHENMFWYRQDPGLGLRLIYFSYDVKMKEKGDIPEGYSVSREKKERFSLILESASTNQTSMYLCASIPRTPKYQETQYFGPGTRLLVL.

This clonotype showed up many times. The chain joins TRBV20-1 to TRBJ1-5, with unresolved D. CDR3 size: 13 residues. The germline gives CDR1 DFQATT, CDR2 SNEGSKA (reference sequence). Trimming removed 4 bases from V and 1 base from J, with 8 bases in between. In nucleotides, the CDR3 is TGCAGTGCTACCCCCGACAGCAATCAGCCCCAGCATTTT. Amino acids: CSATPDSNQPQHF.

This clonotype has at least ten counts. The J gene is TRBJ1-1, the V gene TRBV20-1; no definite D call. Trimming pared 1 base from V and 1 base from J, leaving 10 bases between. The CDR3 covers 14 residues. Per germline, CDR1 DFQATT and CDR2 SNEGSKA (reference sequence). The CDR3 DNA is TGCAGTGCTAGAGGGCAGGCCACGAACACTGAAGCTTTCTTT. The encoded protein is CSARGQATNTEAFF.

This clonotype was counted between two and nine times. Since a much larger clone is just one base distant, this may be a read error. The chain joins TRBV12-3 or TRBV12-4 to TRBJ1-1; 7 bases are shared with TRBD1. Trimming removed 6 bases from V and 0 bases from J; junction bases left unmatched: 4. The CDR3 length is 14 residues. The CDR3 protein is CASRGGQMNTEAFF. In DNA, the CDR3 is TGTGCCAGCAGGGGGGGACAGATGAACACTGAAGCTTTCTTT.

V and J are TRBV6-1 and TRBJ1-2; D gene ambiguous. The V gene lost 1 base and the J gene lost 0 bases, with 9 bases spanning the gap. This CDR3 is 15 amino acids long. Germline CDR1 MNHNS, CDR2 SASEGT. The CDR3 sequence: CASSEVPGSNYGYTF. CDR3 DNA sequence: TGTGCCAGCAGTGAAGTTCCAGGCTCTAACTATGGCTACACCTTC.

This clonotype occurred many times. The V call is TRBV12-3 or TRBV12-4, the J call TRBJ1-2, with D possibly matching TRBD1 (5 bases). The CDR3 has 14 amino acids. V lost 5 bases to trimming and J lost 7 bases, with 17 bases between them. The CDR3 sequence is CASSPPGREAGYTF. CDR3 nucleotides: TGTGCCAGCAGTCCACCAGGGCGGGAGGCTGGCTACACCTTC.

The table lists this clonotype with many counts. The chain links TRBV7-2 to TRBJ2-3; no clear D gene. Germline CDR1 SGHTA, CDR2 FQGNSA. The CDR3 loop spans 12 amino acids. V lost 5 bases, J lost 7 bases, and 10 bases lay in between. CDR3 loop: CASSLQLYTQYF. The CDR3 coding sequence is TGTGCCAGCAGCCTCCAGCTGTATACGCAGTATTTT.

The chain has TRBV12-5 and TRBJ2-5, with a possible D match to TRBD2 (6 bases). Deletions cut 5 bases from V and 2 bases from J, with 15 bases between. The CDR3 totals 15 residues. Germline V gene lookup returns CDR1 LGHNT and CDR2 FRNRAP. This CDR3 is CASGAGSGGQETQYF. The CDR3 coding sequence is TGTGCTAGTGGTGCTGGGTCCGGGGGTCAAGAGACCCAGTACTTC.